This T cell receptor gamma chain was identified in a study of intestinal T cells in coeliac disease. For the study at large: Controls in the TRG cohort averaged approximately 51 years, coeliac patients 16.0.

This CDR3 contains 15 residues. J lost 4 bases, V lost 0 bases, and 9 bases had no gene match. Per germline, CDR1 EGSNGY and CDR2 YDSYNSKV. The TRG library came from 150 to 200 ng of biopsy DNA amplified with LymphoTrack primers. TCRdb re-called the multiplex PCR reads with CATT. The sample lists 1,900 or so gamma-chain clones, 45% to 50% seen once, with 7.3% in the top ten. The study's findings and limits: With TRG, 90% to 95% of biopsies (about 95% of the roughly 54) were classified correctly. TRD kmer-based clustering correctly classified all 20 or so biopsies in training, with reported leave-one-out accuracy of roughly 91%.

This clone was found a few times. Its antigen is not known. Genomic DNA came from ten roughly 5.2-µm formalin-fixed paraffin-embedded scrolls per case. This sequence joins TRGV2 and TRGJ1 or TRGJ2. This TCR came from a human donor with celiac disease. The sample was a duodenal biopsy. This chain's CDR3 is CATWDGPLHYYKKLF. As DNA, the CDR3 is TGTGCCACCTGGGACGGGCCGCTTCACTATTATAAGAAACTCTTT.